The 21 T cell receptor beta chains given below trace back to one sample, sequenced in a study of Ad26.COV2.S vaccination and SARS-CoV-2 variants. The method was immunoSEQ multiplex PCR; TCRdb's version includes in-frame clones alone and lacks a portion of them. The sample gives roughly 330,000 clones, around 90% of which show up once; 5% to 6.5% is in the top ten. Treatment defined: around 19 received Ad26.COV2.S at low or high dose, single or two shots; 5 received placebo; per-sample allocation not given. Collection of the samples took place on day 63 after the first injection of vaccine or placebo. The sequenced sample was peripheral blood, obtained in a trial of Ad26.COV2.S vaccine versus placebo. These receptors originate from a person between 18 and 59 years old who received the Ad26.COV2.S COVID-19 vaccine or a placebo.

The CDR3 region is CASSTRQGANGYTF. For the CDR3, the DNA is TGTGCCAGCAGCACCCGACAGGGGGCGAATGGCTACACCTTC. The V call is TRBV3-1 (or the pseudogene TRBV3-2), the J call TRBJ1-2, with 10 nucleotides matching TRBD1. V shed 5 bases, J shed 6 bases, and the junction held 6 bases outside the gene matches. The CDR3 is made up of 14 amino acids. Germline CDR1 reads LGHDT; CDR2 reads YNNKEL (reference sequence).

CDR3 DNA: TGTGCCAACAAGTCTGGGGCCAACGTCCTGACTTTC. Residues: CANKSGANVLTF. V usage is TRBV19 and J usage is TRBJ2-6, with D hard to call. Deletions cut 10 bases from V and 1 base from J, with 5 bases between. Looked up from germline, CDR1 is LNHDA and CDR2 is SQIVND (reference sequence). This CDR3 has 12 amino acids.

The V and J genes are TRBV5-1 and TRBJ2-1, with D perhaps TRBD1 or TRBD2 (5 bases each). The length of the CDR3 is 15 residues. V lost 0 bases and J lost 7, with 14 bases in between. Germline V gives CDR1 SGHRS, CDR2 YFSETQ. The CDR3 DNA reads TGCGCCAGCAGCTTGGTTCAGGGAGAAGGGAATGAGCAGTTCTTC. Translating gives CASSLVQGEGNEQFF.

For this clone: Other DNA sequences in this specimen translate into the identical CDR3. CDR3 bases: TGTGCCAGCAGCTTCAGCGCTAACTATGGCTACACCTTC. Its translation: CASSFSANYGYTF. The chain uses TRBV13 and TRBJ1-2; D not resolved. V was pared by 3 bases and J by 0 bases, with 5 bases between. Germline CDR1 reads PRHDT; CDR2 reads FYEKMQ (reference sequence). The CDR3 is 13 amino acids.

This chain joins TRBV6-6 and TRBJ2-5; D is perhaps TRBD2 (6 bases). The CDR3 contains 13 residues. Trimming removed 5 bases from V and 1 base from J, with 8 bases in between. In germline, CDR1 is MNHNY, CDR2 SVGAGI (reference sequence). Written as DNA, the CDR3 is TGTGCCAGCAGTCGGGACTTCCAAGAGACCCAGTACTTC. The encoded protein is CASSRDFQETQYF.

CDR3 nucleotides: TGTGCAGCAGCCAAGGACACTCAGAACACTGAAGCTTTCTTT. The encoded protein is CAAAKDTQNTEAFF. This chain connects TRBV11-3 to TRBJ1-1, with a weak D call TRBD1 (5 bases). The CDR3 runs to 14 residues. Looked up from germline, CDR1 is SGHNT and CDR2 is YENEEA.

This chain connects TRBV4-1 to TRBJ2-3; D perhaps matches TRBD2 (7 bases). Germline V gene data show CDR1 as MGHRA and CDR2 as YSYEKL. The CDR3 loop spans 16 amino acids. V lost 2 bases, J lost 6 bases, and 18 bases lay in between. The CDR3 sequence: CASSQKKGGGPDTQYF. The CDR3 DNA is TGCGCCAGCAGCCAAAAAAAGGGGGGGGGACCCGATACGCAGTATTTT.

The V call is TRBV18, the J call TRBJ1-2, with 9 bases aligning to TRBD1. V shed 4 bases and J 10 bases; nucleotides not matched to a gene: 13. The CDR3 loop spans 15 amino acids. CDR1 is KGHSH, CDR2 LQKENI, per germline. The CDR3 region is CASSRESPGQGSYTF. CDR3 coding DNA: TGTGCCAGCTCACGAGAAAGCCCGGGACAGGGATCCTACACCTTC.

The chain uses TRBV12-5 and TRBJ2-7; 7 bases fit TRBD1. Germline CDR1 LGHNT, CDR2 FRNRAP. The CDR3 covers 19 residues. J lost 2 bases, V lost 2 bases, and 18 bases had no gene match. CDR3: CASGLISRDREEWTYEQYF. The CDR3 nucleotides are TGTGCTAGTGGTTTGATCTCCCGGGACAGAGAGGAGTGGACCTACGAGCAGTACTTC.

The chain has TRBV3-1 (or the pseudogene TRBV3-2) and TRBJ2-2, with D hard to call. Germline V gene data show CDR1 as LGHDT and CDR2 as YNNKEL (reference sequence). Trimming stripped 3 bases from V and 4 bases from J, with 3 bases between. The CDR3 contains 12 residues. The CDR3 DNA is TGTGCCAGCAGCCAGCTCACCGGGGAGCTGTTTTTT. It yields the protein CASSQLTGELFF.

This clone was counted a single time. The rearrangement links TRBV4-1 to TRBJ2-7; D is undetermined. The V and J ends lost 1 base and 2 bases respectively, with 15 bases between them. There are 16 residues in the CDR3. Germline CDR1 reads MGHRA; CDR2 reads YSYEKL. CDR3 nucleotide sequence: TGCGCCAGCAGCCAAGCTTTTCCCGGGCCCGCCTACGAGCAGTACTTC. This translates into CASSQAFPGPAYEQYF.

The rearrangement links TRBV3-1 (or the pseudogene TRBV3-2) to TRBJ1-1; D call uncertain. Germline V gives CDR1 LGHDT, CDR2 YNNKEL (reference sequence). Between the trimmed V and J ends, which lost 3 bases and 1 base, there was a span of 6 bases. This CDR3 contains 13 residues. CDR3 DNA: TGTGCCAGCAGCCATCTAGAGAACACTGAAGCTTTCTTT. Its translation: CASSHLENTEAFF.

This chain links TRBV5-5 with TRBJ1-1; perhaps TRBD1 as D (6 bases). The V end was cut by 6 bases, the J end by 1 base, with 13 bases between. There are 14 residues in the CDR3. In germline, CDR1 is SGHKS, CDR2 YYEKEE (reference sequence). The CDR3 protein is CASTAWTENTEAFF. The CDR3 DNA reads TGTGCCAGCACCGCATGGACAGAGAACACTGAAGCTTTCTTT.

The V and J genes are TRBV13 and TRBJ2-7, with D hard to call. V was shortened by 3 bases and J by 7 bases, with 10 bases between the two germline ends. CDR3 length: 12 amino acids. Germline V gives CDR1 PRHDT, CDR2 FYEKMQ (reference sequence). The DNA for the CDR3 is TGTGCCAGCAGCTTCGCCTTCACGGAGCAGTACTTC. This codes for CASSFAFTEQYF. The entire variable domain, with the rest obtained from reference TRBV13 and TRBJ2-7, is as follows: AAGVIQSPRHLIKEKRETATLKCYPIPRHDTVYWYQQGPGQDPQFLISFYEKMQSDKGSIPDRFSAQQFSDYHSELNMSSLELGDSALYFCASSFAFTEQYFGPGTRLTVT.

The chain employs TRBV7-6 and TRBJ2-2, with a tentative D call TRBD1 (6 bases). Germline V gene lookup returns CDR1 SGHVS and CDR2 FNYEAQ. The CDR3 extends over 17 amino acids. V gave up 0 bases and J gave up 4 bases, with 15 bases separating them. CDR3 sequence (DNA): TGTGCCAGCAGCTTAGCGCAAGGGGGAGCCTCCACCGGGGAGCTGTTTTTT. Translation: CASSLAQGGASTGELFF.

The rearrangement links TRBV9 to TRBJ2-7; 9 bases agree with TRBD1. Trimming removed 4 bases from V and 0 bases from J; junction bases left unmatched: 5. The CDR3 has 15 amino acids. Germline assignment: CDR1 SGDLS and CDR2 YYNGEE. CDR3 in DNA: TGTGCCAGCAGCCCCAGGGACAGGGCCTCCTACGAGCAGTACTTC. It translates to CASSPRDRASYEQYF.

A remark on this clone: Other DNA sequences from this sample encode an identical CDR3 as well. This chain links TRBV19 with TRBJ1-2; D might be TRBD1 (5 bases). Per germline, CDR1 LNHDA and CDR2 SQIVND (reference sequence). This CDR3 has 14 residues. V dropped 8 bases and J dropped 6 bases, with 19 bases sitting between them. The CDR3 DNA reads TGTGCCAGTTCTCCACTCGCGACAGCTCATGGCTACACCTTC. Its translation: CASSPLATAHGYTF. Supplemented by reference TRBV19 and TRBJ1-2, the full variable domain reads DGGITQSPKYLFRKEGQNVTLSCEQNLNHDAMYWYRQDPGQGLRLIYYSQIVNDFQKGDIAEGYSVSREKKESFPLTVTSAQKNPTAFYLCASSPLATAHGYTFGSGTRLTVV.

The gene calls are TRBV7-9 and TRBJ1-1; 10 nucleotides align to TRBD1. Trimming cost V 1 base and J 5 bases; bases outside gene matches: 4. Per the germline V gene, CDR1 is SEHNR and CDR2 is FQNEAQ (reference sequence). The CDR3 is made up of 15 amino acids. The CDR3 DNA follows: TGTGCCAGCAGCTTAGAGGGGACAGGGGAGACTGAAGCTTTCTTT. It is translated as CASSLEGTGETEAFF.

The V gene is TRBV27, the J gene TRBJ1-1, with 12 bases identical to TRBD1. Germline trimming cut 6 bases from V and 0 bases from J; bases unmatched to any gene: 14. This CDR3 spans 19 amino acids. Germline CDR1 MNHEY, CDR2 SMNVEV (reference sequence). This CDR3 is CASSRGQGAMTPLNTEAFF. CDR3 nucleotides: TGTGCCAGCAGCAGGGGACAGGGGGCGATGACCCCCTTGAACACTGAAGCTTTCTTT.

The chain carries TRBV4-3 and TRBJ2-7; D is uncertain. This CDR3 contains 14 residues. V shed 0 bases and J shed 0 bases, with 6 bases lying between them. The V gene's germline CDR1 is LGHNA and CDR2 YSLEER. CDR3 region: CASSQDISSYEQYF. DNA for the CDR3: TGCGCCAGCAGCCAAGACATCAGCTCCTACGAGCAGTACTTC.

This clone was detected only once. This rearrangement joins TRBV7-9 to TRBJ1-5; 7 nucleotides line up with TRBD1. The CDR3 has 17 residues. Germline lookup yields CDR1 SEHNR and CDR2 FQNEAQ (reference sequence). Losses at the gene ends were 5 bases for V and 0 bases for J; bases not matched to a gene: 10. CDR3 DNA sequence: TGTGCCAGCAGCCTTTGGACAGGAGGATATAGCAATCAGCCCCAGCATTTT. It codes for CASSLWTGGYSNQPQHF.